These 25 T cell receptor beta chains came from one sample sequenced in a study of control samples from healthy donors and cancer patients. Sequenced by immunoSEQ multiplex PCR; TCRdb stores in-frame clones only, minus some. Of over 75,000 clones detected, almost 85% appear once; the ten largest clones hold approximately 2%. The specimen sequenced was blood. Source of these receptors: a man in his sixties in good health.

The chain joins TRBV19 to TRBJ1-1; D unresolved. The CDR3 length is 14 residues. V lost 3 bases and J lost 1, with 9 bases in between. Germline values: CDR1 LNHDA, CDR2 SQIVND (reference sequence). The DNA for the CDR3 is TGTGCCAGTAGTATGTCTTCGTGGAACACTGAAGCTTTCTTT. Translation: CASSMSSWNTEAFF.

The chain carries TRBV19 and TRBJ1-1; D ambiguous. The CDR3 length is 13 residues. Germline CDR1 is LNHDA and CDR2 is SQIVND (reference sequence). V lost 8 bases to trimming and J lost 1 base, with 11 bases between them. As DNA, the CDR3 is TGTGCCAGTCGAGGGAAGGCGAACACTGAAGCTTTCTTT. Protein product: CASRGKANTEAFF. The variable domain in full, completed from reference TRBV19 and TRBJ1-1, reads DGGITQSPKYLFRKEGQNVTLSCEQNLNHDAMYWYRQDPGQGLRLIYYSQIVNDFQKGDIAEGYSVSREKKESFPLTVTSAQKNPTAFYLCASRGKANTEAFFGQGTRLTVV.

This chain joins TRBV19 and TRBJ1-6; D gene uncertain. Germline V gene data show CDR1 as LNHDA and CDR2 as SQIVND (reference sequence). The CDR3 extends over 15 amino acids. V was pared by 5 bases and J by 0 bases, with 8 bases between. The CDR3, as DNA: TGTGCCAGTAGTGGCGGATCCTCCTATAATTCACCCCTCCACTTT. Translating it yields CASSGGSSYNSPLHF. The full variable domain, completed using reference TRBV19 and TRBJ1-6, is DGGITQSPKYLFRKEGQNVTLSCEQNLNHDAMYWYRQDPGQGLRLIYYSQIVNDFQKGDIAEGYSVSREKKESFPLTVTSAQKNPTAFYLCASSGGSSYNSPLHFGNGTRLTVT.

The V and J genes are TRBV11-2 and TRBJ2-2; D is uncertain. There are 16 residues in the CDR3. Trimming removed 2 bases from V and 3 bases from J, with 13 bases in between. Germline loops: CDR1 SGHAT, CDR2 FQNNGV. DNA of the CDR3: TGTGCCAGCAGCTTATTGAGTCGAGGTTACACCGGGGAGCTGTTTTTT. As protein: CASSLLSRGYTGELFF.

This rearrangement joins TRBV27 to TRBJ2-7; 7 nucleotides line up with TRBD1. Trimming removed 0 bases from V and 1 base from J; junction bases left unmatched: 3. Germline CDR1 MNHEY, CDR2 SMNVEV (reference sequence). The CDR3 runs to 15 residues. CDR3 residues: CASSLSLGQSYEQYF. In nucleotides, the CDR3 is TGTGCCAGCAGTTTATCGTTGGGACAGTCCTACGAGCAGTACTTC.

This clone was seen a handful of times. The chain combines TRBV4-2 with TRBJ2-1, with D uncertain. V shed 4 bases and J shed 4 bases, with 11 bases lying between them. Germline-derived CDR1 and CDR2 are LGHNA and YNFKEQ. The CDR3 runs to 14 residues. CDR3 amino acids: CASSRRVEYNEQFF. Written as DNA, the CDR3 is TGTGCCAGCAGCCGAAGGGTGGAGTACAATGAGCAGTTCTTC.

In the case of this clone: Germline and junction disagree at one end, which may indicate a read error. This chain links TRBV3-1 (or the pseudogene TRBV3-2) with TRBJ2-2, with D perhaps matching TRBD1 (6 bases). The CDR3 has 13 amino acids. Per the germline V gene, CDR1 is LGHDT and CDR2 is YNNKEL (reference sequence). CDR3 residues: CASSDRNIGELFF. In DNA, the CDR3 is TGTGCCAGCAGCGACAGGAACATCGGGGAGCTGTTTTTT.

The chain has TRBV6-1 and TRBJ2-2, with D uncertain. V gave up 3 bases and J gave up 1 base, with 12 bases separating them. This CDR3 is built from 16 residues. Looked up from germline, CDR1 is MNHNS and CDR2 is SASEGT. The CDR3 DNA is TGTGCCAGCAGTGACCCTTATGCGAAGAACACCGGGGAGCTGTTTTTT. It translates to CASSDPYAKNTGELFF.

This rearrangement joins TRBV5-1 to TRBJ2-3; weak D call: TRBD2 (6 bases). The length of the CDR3 is 14 residues. Germline lookup yields CDR1 SGHRS and CDR2 YFSETQ. Trimming pared 4 bases from V and 5 bases from J, leaving 14 bases between. The CDR3 nucleotides read TGCGCCAGCAGCGGGCGGGGCGGTGGAGATACGCAGTATTTT. Translated: CASSGRGGGDTQYF.

The genes are TRBV7-9 and TRBJ1-5; the D is unclear. V was clipped by 1 base and J by 0 bases, with 13 bases between them. The CDR3 covers 17 residues. The germline CDR1 and CDR2 sequences are SEHNR and FQNEAQ (reference sequence). The chain's CDR3 is CASSLVRAAYSNQPQHF. In DNA form, the CDR3 reads TGTGCCAGCAGCTTAGTTAGGGCAGCTTATAGCAATCAGCCCCAGCATTTT.

The gene calls are TRBV19 and TRBJ2-3, with 11 bases fitting TRBD2. V trimming: 6 bases; J trimming: 5 bases; junction bases outside the gene matches: 4. The germline V gene has CDR1 LNHDA and CDR2 SQIVND (reference sequence). The CDR3 has 14 amino acids. CDR3 in DNA: TGTGCCAGTAGCCGTGGACTAGCGGGAGATACGCAGTATTTT. This codes for CASSRGLAGDTQYF.

V and J are TRBV7-9 and TRBJ2-5; TRBD2 matches at 11 bases. The germline V gene encodes CDR1 SEHNR and CDR2 FQNEAQ (reference sequence). This CDR3 has 14 residues. Losses at the gene ends were 5 bases for V and 3 bases for J; bases not matched to a gene: 2. The CDR3 DNA sequence: TGTGCCAGCAGCGCGGGACTAGCGGAAGAGACCCAGTACTTC. Its translation is CASSAGLAEETQYF.

V gene TRBV18 combines with J gene TRBJ2-2; maybe TRBD1 (5 bases). Deletions cut 2 bases from V and 2 bases from J, with 9 bases between. The length of the CDR3 is 15 residues. Germline V gives CDR1 KGHSH, CDR2 LQKENI. The CDR3 sequence is CASSPDQGNTGELFF. The DNA for the CDR3 is TGTGCCAGCTCACCAGACCAGGGAAACACCGGGGAGCTGTTTTTT. The full variable domain, completed using reference TRBV18 and TRBJ2-2, is NAGVMQNPRHLVRRRGQEARLRCSPMKGHSHVYWYRQLPEEGLKFMVYLQKENIIDESGMPKERFSAEFPKEGPSILRIQQVVRGDSAAYFCASSPDQGNTGELFFGEGSRLTVL.

This rearrangement joins TRBV9 to TRBJ2-5; D may be TRBD1 (5 bases). Per germline, CDR1 SGDLS and CDR2 YYNGEE. The V end lost 0 bases, the J end lost 0 bases, and 9 bases lay between the germline ends. The CDR3 extends over 15 amino acids. The CDR3 loop reads CASSVGAGNQETQYF. The CDR3 nucleotides are TGTGCCAGCAGCGTAGGCGCAGGGAACCAAGAGACCCAGTACTTC.

V is TRBV5-3 and J is TRBJ2-3; 8 bases fit TRBD2. TRBV5-3 is flagged as an ORF with uncertain function. This CDR3 contains 15 residues. With 6 bases clipped from V and 0 bases from J, the junction kept 6 bases outside the gene matches. In nucleotides, the CDR3 is TGTGCCAGAACCCCGGGGGGGACTAGCACAGATACGCAGTATTTT. This sequence encodes CARTPGGTSTDTQYF.

The chain uses TRBV2 and TRBJ2-7; TRBD1 aligns across 9 bases. With V trimmed by 5 bases and J by 1 base, 12 bases remained unmatched. Germline V lookup: CDR1 SNHLY, CDR2 FYNNEI. This CDR3 comprises 17 residues. DNA of the CDR3: TGTGCCAGCAGTCGGGACAGGGAGGGATCAGGTTCCTACGAGCAGTACTTC. Amino acids: CASSRDREGSGSYEQYF.

The gene calls are TRBV9 and TRBJ1-1; tentatively, D is TRBD1 (6 bases). Trimming removed 4 bases at V and 4 bases at J, with 20 bases between. The CDR3 spans 16 residues. The germline CDR1 and CDR2 sequences are SGDLS and YYNGEE. CDR3 DNA: TGTGCCAGCAGCCCCCGAACAGGGAGCAGGGTCACTGAAGCTTTCTTT. Translation gives CASSPRTGSRVTEAFF. The whole variable domain, filled in from reference TRBV9 and TRBJ1-1, reads DSGVTQTPKHLITATGQRVTLRCSPRSGDLSVYWYQQSLDQGLQFLIQYYNGEERAKGNILERFSAQQFPDLHSELNLSSLELGDSALYFCASSPRTGSRVTEAFFGQGTRLTVV.

The chain combines TRBV7-9 with TRBJ2-3, with 9 nucleotides matching TRBD1. V lost 4 bases to trimming and J lost 3 bases; unmatched junction nucleotides: 8. Germline-derived CDR1 and CDR2 are SEHNR and FQNEAQ (reference sequence). CDR3 length: 16 amino acids. CDR3 DNA: TGTGCCAGCAGCTCACCGGGACAGGGTCTGACAGATACGCAGTATTTT. Translation: CASSSPGQGLTDTQYF. The full variable domain, its missing parts supplied by reference TRBV7-9 and TRBJ2-3, is DTGVSQNPRHKITKRGQNVTFRCDPISEHNRLYWYRQTLGQGPEFLTYFQNEAQLEKSRLLSDRFSAERPKGSFSTLEIQRTEQGDSAMYLCASSSPGQGLTDTQYFGPGTRLTVL.

The rearrangement uses TRBV10-3 and TRBJ2-7, with TRBD1 identical over 10 bases. V shed 6 bases and J 4 bases; nucleotides not matched to a gene: 6. Germline CDR1 reads ENHRY; CDR2 reads SYGVKD. The CDR3 runs 14 residues. DNA of the CDR3: TGTGCCATCAGGTCCGGGACAGGGGAATACGAGCAGTACTTC. This gives the protein CAIRSGTGEYEQYF.

The CDR3 loop reads CASSPVGGAKNIQYF. The CDR3, as DNA: TGTGCCAGTAGCCCGGTAGGGGGGGCCAAAAACATTCAGTACTTC. This chain uses TRBV19 with TRBJ2-4; TRBD1 or TRBD2 may be the D gene (6 bases each). V lost 6 bases, J lost 1 base, and 13 bases lay in between. The CDR3 is 15 residues long. CDR1 LNHDA and CDR2 SQIVND come from the germline V gene (reference sequence).

This clone has a single count. V gene TRBV7-6 combines with J gene TRBJ2-7; the D call may be TRBD1 or TRBD2 (6 bases each). The ends were cut back, 1 base at V and 0 bases at J, with 10 bases in the middle. Germline CDR1 is SGHVS and CDR2 is FNYEAQ. The CDR3 has 15 residues. In DNA, the CDR3 is TGTGCCAGCAGCTTAGGGGGGGCTAGCTCCTACGAGCAGTACTTC. It is translated as CASSLGGASSYEQYF.

The rearrangement uses TRBV6-5 and TRBJ2-3; 7 bases are a match to TRBD2. The CDR3 contains 14 residues. The germline CDR1 and CDR2 sequences are MNHEY and SVGAGI. V shed 7 bases, J shed 3 bases, and the junction held 7 bases outside the gene matches. CDR3 region: CASMRASGTDTQYF. The CDR3 DNA sequence: TGTGCCAGCATGAGGGCTAGCGGTACAGATACGCAGTATTTT.

The rearrangement uses TRBV12-3 or TRBV12-4 and TRBJ2-5; 7 nucleotides match TRBD2. V shed 3 bases, J shed 3 bases, and the junction held 1 base outside the gene matches. CDR3 size: 13 residues. The CDR3 coding sequence is TGTGCCAGCAGTTTCCGGGGGGAAGAGACCCAGTACTTC. Residues: CASSFRGEETQYF.

The V gene is TRBV6-2 or TRBV6-3, the J gene TRBJ2-4; 9 bases map to TRBD2. After removal of 5 bases from V and 8 bases from J, the junction contained 7 bases not matched to a gene. The CDR3 totals 14 residues. Germline CDR1 MNHEY, CDR2 SVGEGT. In nucleotides, the CDR3 is TGTGCCAGCAGTATTATAGCGGGGGCGGACATTCAGTACTTC. This gives the protein CASSIIAGADIQYF.

This chain links TRBV2 with TRBJ2-1; 10 positions match TRBD1. The V and J ends lost 5 bases and 2 bases, in that order; junction bases with no gene match: 3. The CDR3 sequence is 15 residues long. Germline CDR1 and CDR2: SNHLY and FYNNEI. The CDR3 region is CASSPTGGTYNEQFF. The CDR3, as DNA: TGTGCCAGCAGTCCGACAGGGGGCACCTACAATGAGCAGTTCTTC.